This TCR beta chain was recorded in a study of cytomegalovirus exposure and HLA in healthy donors (dated 2017 in TCRdb). About the full investigation: According to an earlier analysis of a few hundred of the donors, 150 million to 200 million T cells yielded some 120 million unique TCR beta sequences and approximately 280 Gb of sequence data. The study was designed to test whether signatures of past pathogen exposure could be identified by cataloging public T cell receptors. Rather than drawing on any new phenotypic data, the later analysis identified candidate immune exposures from TCR beta sequences and the way those sequences occurred across donors. Class I and class II HLA loci were covered by the typing at four-digit resolution. Across 300 to 400 genotyped donors of the cohort, an average of about 220,000 unique TCR beta nucleotide sequences per donor were sequenced, and roughly 20% of those sequences were non-productive. Of the 300 to 500 genotyped donors, 65% to 90% were placed in the genetic ancestry cluster associated with self-reported Caucasian donors. In an earlier analysis of more than 550 of the donors, high-throughput TCR beta sequencing was used to judge whether each TCR beta V gene segment behaved as functional or pseudogenic. High-throughput TCR immunosequencing, statistical association of individual TCRs with disease status, and machine learning were combined to predict cytomegalovirus infection status. The number of donors typed differed by locus, with about 620-630 for A, B, C, DRB1 and DQB1, 522 for DQA1, 600 to 610 for DPA1, and roughly 450 for DPB1. In a later analysis, previously published TCR beta repertoires from more than 500 donors were re-analyzed and high-resolution HLA genotyping was added so that TCR occurrence patterns could be studied. Every repertoire in the discovery cohort had been generated on one and the same sequencing platform. The study profiled the T cell repertoires of hundreds of subjects by immunosequencing and related them to cytomegalovirus serostatus. Roughly five DR-DQ haplotypes were handled as single units for association and clustering because linkage in the cohort was strong. Approximately 300 gigabases of sequencing data and roughly 81 million unique TCR sequences made up an early release that covered approximately 700 HLA-typed donors. A later genetic analysis used genome-wide SNP genotypes for about 65% of the 666 donors, treating that subset as a discovery cohort. Donor age, sex, ethnicity and CMV serostatus were collected together with the repertoire data. In addition to the first cohort of 650 to 800 subjects, a separate validation cohort of 120 different subjects was used.

Worth noting for this clone: What this receptor recognizes is not known. Per-base quality was not reported, and no clone a single base away is much larger than it.

V is pruned by 2 bases and J by 7 bases, leaving 5 bases of the junction without a gene match. Taken from cysteine to phenylalanine, the CDR3 has 15 residues. The kept DNA is CDR3 alone, 45 bases in frame from the first base. From a lookup of the germline V gene, CDR1 and CDR2 are SGDLS and YYNGEE. General study outcomes and caveats: Because counts were too low, approximately 15 rarely observed V segments, including chromosome 9 orphons, were excluded from the earlier analysis of around 640 of the donors. In a later genetic analysis, fewer N-insertions in productive TCRs were reported among donors in an Asian-associated ancestry cluster than the roughly 670-donor mean. For the cohort, immune exposure information was limited to CMV serostatus. Some IMGT-functional V segments, including TRBV6-2 and TRBV6-3, could not be told apart with the 87-base-pair reads, so those segments were excluded. A few of the identified cytomegalovirus-associated TCR beta chains were confirmed in vitro to be specific for cytomegalovirus antigens. Linkage disequilibrium might explain the correlated functional status among segregating V segments, but an unknown experimental factor could not be excluded. According to the authors, the approach could potentially be generalized to other disease states and immunological phenotypes. The cohort was sequenced for TCR beta chains only, and without alpha or paired-chain data the features that could be detected were limited. While some public TCRs were present in many individuals, most TCR sequences turned up only very rarely across donors. In a later analysis, around 17,000 TCR beta sequences were associated with specific HLA alleles at a false discovery rate of 0.05. A further reported finding was that TCR beta sequences accurately predicted the HLA-A and HLA-B alleles for most subjects in the first cohort. A later analysis reported that several top co-occurrence clusters appeared linked to parvovirus B19, influenza, CMV and Epstein-Barr virus. Because some donors lacked HLA typing at each locus, the association tests relied only on the typed subset. Assigning TCR associations to individual alleles was difficult when HLA alleles, especially DR and DQ, strongly co-occurred. Compared with equally common non-associated chains, HLA-associated TCR beta chains in a later analysis were more clonally expanded and had lower generation probabilities. In a later analysis, the rate of TCR association differed among HLA loci, with DRB1 alleles having the most associated TCRs and HLA-C alleles having the fewest. The study listed over 150 TCR beta chains as associated with cytomegalovirus. The presence/absence analyses assumed that sequencing depth was roughly uniform across donors, and that assumption may not be true. A group of highly shared sequence variants was considered likely to be a technical artifact of the sequencing pipeline. In a later analysis, most CMV-associated TCR beta chains were found to appear HLA-restricted, with HLA associations seemingly driven largely by CMV exposure. In an earlier analysis of some 540 of the donors, most TCR beta V segments appeared in productive rearrangements about 87% or about 30% of the time, broadly matching IMGT annotations. In a later genetic analysis, a missense DCLRE1C variant was associated with V-gene and J-gene trimming of TCR beta chains, and the association was replicated in an independent cohort. Cytomegalovirus status was reported to be diagnosed by the classifier with high specificity and sensitivity in both the original and validation cohorts.

Library prep was done by the immunoSEQ multiplex PCR assay. A mixture of 60 forward primers for TCR Vbeta segments and 13 reverse primers for TCR Jbeta segments was used in the multiplex PCR. The CDR3 region of rearranged TCR beta genes was amplified from genomic DNA by a multiplex PCR assay. Amplified TCR beta libraries were sequenced as 87-base-pair reads on the Illumina HiSeq System. Turning to the authors' computational methods: A later analysis counted about 82 million unique TCR beta chains across the roughly 700 repertoires, and 9.5 million to 11 million of these chains were shared by at least two donors. Raw reads were error-corrected and collapsed into unique sequences by a nearest-neighbor algorithm in which closely related sequences were merged to remove PCR and sequencing errors. V, D and J gene segments were assigned by aligning CDR3 sequences to IMGT reference sequences. Each retained sequence needed at least a six-nucleotide match to both a V gene segment and a J gene segment. Rearrangements were called productive when the CDR3 lacked stop codons and stayed in frame with V and J; all others were non-productive. CDR3 was defined according to IMGT convention as the region running from the second conserved V-encoded cysteine to the conserved J-encoded phenylalanine. The earlier analysis of approximately 590 of the donors excluded any sequence lacking an unambiguous match to a single V gene segment. An earlier analysis of just under 600 of the donors called V segments functional above 56.7% productive rearrangements and segregating when the between-donor standard deviation exceeded 5%. To diagnose cytomegalovirus status from the catalog of TCR beta chain sequences, a statistical classification framework was built. V and J gene assignment, in a later analysis, came from comparing TCR nucleotide sequences with IMGT/GENE-DB human TR gene sequences. In a later analysis, CDR3 sequences and most-parsimonious VDJ recombination scenarios were assigned using the TCRdist pipeline. In a later analysis, every TCR beta chain was defined by the combination of its CDR3 amino acid sequence and its V-gene family, and reads without a unique V-gene family were dropped. In a later analysis, 550 to 650 highly shared, low-generation-probability nucleotide sequences were removed to address suspected cross-contamination and a sequencing artifact. For each public chain, a later analysis derived a clonal expansion index from normalized ranks of inferred template counts within each repertoire. A later analysis computed generation probabilities with a VDJ recombination model fitted to out-of-frame rearrangements, and checked the results against IGoR. A later analysis scored TCR-TCR, TCR-HLA and TCR-CMV co-occurrence with hypergeometric tests, applying a repertoire-size bias correction to TCR pairs. To estimate false discovery rates, a later analysis permuted the HLA or CMV assignments 20 times. A later analysis grouped co-occurring TCRs with DBSCAN, adding TCRdist sequence similarity when clustering within HLA-allele-positive subsets. Repertoires with fewer than 30,000 or more than 120,000 public chains, plus five repertoires with anomalous nucleotide sharing, were excluded from co-occurrence clustering. The table was pulled from immuneACCESS by TCRdb, which kept in-frame rearrangements only. Such tables lose some clones; where checked, under half of the loss comes from unresolved V genes, and the rest has no known cause. The V and J calls and the clone size are those of that table, but D and trimming were determined from the DNA. For this sample there are about 190,000 clones; over 70% appear just once. Around 4% of the sample rests with the top ten.

The cohort comprised hundreds of healthy bone marrow donors. At the time of sampling, every cohort member was nominally healthy, though immune exposures that went unrecorded were likely present. The donor tested CMV seronegative, placing the donor among the 300 to 400 seronegative members of the cohort. A peripheral blood sample was provided by each donor, and peripheral blood mononuclear cells were used for TCR beta sequencing. Genomic DNA was extracted from the blood cell samples with the Qiagen DNeasy Blood Extraction Kit. The specimen sequenced was PBMCs. The chain joins TRBV9 to TRBJ2-1; 11 nucleotides in the junction match TRBD1. The source of this sequence is a man in his forties or fifties in good health and CMV-seronegative. The nucleotides are TGTGCCAGCAGCGTCGGGACAGGGGGAAGTAATGAGCAGTTCTTC. Translated, it reads CASSVGTGGSNEQFF.